The rows below give T cell receptor beta chains drawn from one sample of a study of cytomegalovirus exposure and HLA in healthy donors. Clones were sequenced by immunoSEQ multiplex PCR, and TCRdb holds only the in-frame ones, with some missing. The repertoire consists of roughly 130,000 clones, with approximately 84% occurring once and the leading ten covering roughly 1.4%. The specimen sequenced was PBMCs. These receptor sequences come from a woman in her 30s in good health and CMV-seronegative. The CDR3 runs from the conserved cysteine through the conserved F or W. Fields, in order: clone size, V gene, J gene, D gene, CDR3 DNA, CDR3 protein. D genes are given only for firm matches. Expanded clones are given a class, and other clones once, few, many or no size at all.

>.|TRBV28|TRBJ2-7|TRBD1
TGTGCCAGCAGTTTGGCAGGGGGCAGGGACGAGCAGTACTTC
CASSLAGGRDEQYF
>.|TRBV28|TRBJ2-2|TRBD1
TGTGCCAGCAGCTTGACAGGGATTGGCACCGGGGAGCTGTTTTTT
CASSLTGIGTGELFF
>.|TRBV27|TRBJ2-5|TRBD2
TGTGCCAGCAGTTTAAGGGGGCTAGCGGGGGTTGTGGGCCAAGAGACCCAGTACTTC
CASSLRGLAGVVGQETQYF
>.|TRBV19|TRBJ2-7|.
TGTGCCAGTAGTATAGGTCAGAAAAACACGTACGAGCAGTACTTC
CASSIGQKNTYEQYF
>.|TRBV10-3|TRBJ1-1|.
TGTGCCATCAGTGACGCCGGTGGGGCGAACACTGAAGCTTTCTTT
CAISDAGGANTEAFF
>.|TRBV15|TRBJ1-1|TRBD1
TGTGCCACCAGCAGAGATACAGGGGACACTGAAGCTTTCTTT
CATSRDTGDTEAFF
>once|TRBV28|TRBJ2-7|.
TGTGCCAGCAGTTTGGACGGGGGGCCCTACGAGCAGTACTTC
CASSLDGGPYEQYF
>.|TRBV6-6|TRBJ2-7|.
TGTGCCAGCAGTTTGCCCGGGATCTACGAGCAGTACTTC
CASSLPGIYEQYF
>once|TRBV10-2|TRBJ1-1|.
TGCGCCAGCATTGGGGAAGGGAGCTGGACTGAAGCTTTCTTT
CASIGEGSWTEAFF
>.|TRBV7-9|TRBJ2-2|.
TGTGCCAGCAGCCGCCGAACAAGCACCGGGGAGCTGTTTTTT
CASSRRTSTGELFF
>few|TRBV7-3|TRBJ1-3|TRBD1
TGTGCCAGCAGCCTCCAGGCAGGGGGCGCATCTGGAAACACCATATATTTT
CASSLQAGGASGNTIYF
>.|TRBV7-8|TRBJ1-2|TRBD1
TGTGCCAGCAGCCCCCAGGGGACAGGGATCCCCTATGGCTACACCTTC
CASSPQGTGIPYGYTF
>.|TRBV7-9|TRBJ1-2|.
TGTGCCAGCAGCTTAGCCCGAGGATCAGGGGATGGCTACACCTTC
CASSLARGSGDGYTF
>.|TRBV5-6|TRBJ1-1|TRBD1
TGTGCCAGCAGGGATACCGGGACAGGGGAGACTGAAGCTTTCTTT
CASRDTGTGETEAFF